The sequence of this T cell receptor (beta chain) was determined in a study of regulatory T cells in long-lasting Graves disease. CDR3 length equals 16 residues. Per germline, CDR1 DFQATT and CDR2 SNEGSKA (reference sequence). Unmatched junction bases numbered 11, after V lost 3 bases and J lost 1 base. This clonotype showed up many times. Time point of the sample: newly diagnosed GD, antithyroid drugs for less than 3 months. Extracted RNA from PBMCs served as the source of the TCR library. Peripheral blood, at roughly 10 milliliters, went into EDTA tubes. iRepertoire HTBI primers and Arm-PCR of CDR3 regions built TCR beta libraries. Via MiXCR, TCRdb re-called the multiplex PCR reads, giving one row per CDR3 protein. The sample has hundreds of thousands of distinct CDR3 sequences; less than 15% are singletons. A further study also used this sample, focusing on T cells in Graves' hyperthyroidism and ophthalmopathy. As that study records: Initially, a first-round RT-PCR of the TCR CDR3 employed the HTBI primer set.

This specimen consisted of peripheral blood mononuclear cells (PBMCs), obtained at new diagnosis, from a patient treated with antithyroid drugs. V usage is TRBV20-1 and J usage is TRBJ2-7; 8 bases line up with TRBD2. The TCR comes from a man aged 30 to 39 with Graves disease. The DNA of the CDR3 is TGCAGTGCTAGCGCGACCCTAGCGGGTGGGTCCTACGAGCAGTACTTC. Translating it yields CSASATLAGGSYEQYF.